Listed below are T cell receptor beta chains from one sample, sequenced in a study of blood T cell repertoires in COVID-19. Sequencing was performed with immunoSEQ multiplex PCR; in TCRdb, only in-frame clones are kept and a portion is missing. The sample gives some 200,000 clones, 75% to 85% of which show up once; 5.2% is in the top ten. Sequencing was carried out using peripheral blood. These receptor sequences come from a woman aged 65 to 85 with COVID-19, enrolled during active disease. The CDR3 runs from the conserved cysteine through the conserved F or W. D genes are given only for firm matches. Size is stated for part of the rows, as once, few or many counts, or as a class when the clone is expanded.

d_gene,abundance,j_gene,v_gene,CDR3nt,CDR3aa
-,-,TRBJ1-5,TRBV28,TGTGCCAGCAGTTCGGGGGATCAGCCCCAGCATTTT,CASSSGDQPQHF
-,-,TRBJ1-2,TRBV7-2,TGTGCCAGCAGCTTTACTCGGGAGAATGGCTACACCTTC,CASSFTRENGYTF
TRBD1,few,TRBJ1-1,TRBV2,TGTGCCAGCAGTTCTCTCAGGGGGCAGCCTGAAGCTTTCTTT,CASSSLRGQPEAFF
-,few,TRBJ2-1,TRBV28,TGTGCCAGCAGCACAACCCCGGGCAATGAGCAGTTCTTC,CASSTTPGNEQFF
-,few,TRBJ1-2,TRBV27,TGTGCCAGCAGTACCTTGGCAGGGAGGAACTATGGCTACACCTTC,CASSTLAGRNYGYTF
-,-,TRBJ1-2,TRBV5-8,TGTGCCAGCAGCTCCGCGGAGGGAAATGGCTACACCTTC,CASSSAEGNGYTF
-,-,TRBJ2-3,TRBV7-8,TGTGCCAGCAGCACGGTTGAAGATACGCAGTATTTT,CASSTVEDTQYF
-,-,TRBJ2-2,TRBV10-3,TGTGCCATCAGTACCAGGGTGACGACCGGGGAGCTGTTTTTT,CAISTRVTTGELFF
TRBD1,-,TRBJ2-7,TRBV10-1,TGCGCCAGCGCCCGGACAGGGGGCAACGAGCAGTACTTC,CASARTGGNEQYF
-,-,TRBJ1-1,TRBV7-2,TGTGCCAGCAGCTTAGGGCAGAACACTGAAGCTTTCTTT,CASSLGQNTEAFF
TRBD1,-,TRBJ2-5,TRBV7-9,TGTGCCAGCAGACTTGTAACAGGGGGCCAAGAGACCCAGTACTTC,CASRLVTGGQETQYF
-,-,TRBJ2-2,TRBV6-1,TGTGCCAGCAGTGAAAGACTGAACACCGGGGAGCTGTTTTTT,CASSERLNTGELFF
TRBD2,-,TRBJ2-1,TRBV11-3,TGTGCCAGCAGCTTAGAAGGGACTAGCGGGTCAAGCTCCTACAATGAGCAGTTCTTC,CASSLEGTSGSSSYNEQFF
-,-,TRBJ1-2,TRBV30,TGTGCCTGGAACAGTATCTATGGCTACACCTTC,CAWNSIYGYTF
-,-,TRBJ2-5,TRBV5-1,TGCGCCAGCAGCAGGGCTACCCAGGGGGAGACCCAGTACTTC,CASSRATQGETQYF
-,few,TRBJ1-1,TRBV9,TGTGCCAGCAGCGTGGGGGGAGCTGGGAACACTGAAGCTTTCTTT,CASSVGGAGNTEAFF
TRBD2,-,TRBJ2-1,TRBV5-6,TGTGCCAGCAGCTTGCGGGGTCTAGCGGGAGTCTTGAATGAGCAGTTCTTC,CASSLRGLAGVLNEQFF
-,-,TRBJ2-7,TRBV28,TGTGCCAGCAGCGAACAGGGTAGCTCCTACGAGCAGTACTTC,CASSEQGSSYEQYF
TRBD1,-,TRBJ2-7,TRBV7-6,TGTGCCAGCAGCCTCGACAGGGGACGCGAGCAGTACTTC,CASSLDRGREQYF
-,once,TRBJ2-1,TRBV6-5,TGTGCCAGCAGTTCCGACTGGCATAATGAGCAGTTCTTC,CASSSDWHNEQFF
-,-,TRBJ1-3,TRBV6-5,TGTGCCACAACTAACAGGGGAAACACCATATATTTT,CATTNRGNTIYF
TRBD1,-,TRBJ2-7,TRBV6-5,TGTGCCAGCAGTCCAACAGGGGGGGAGCAGTACTTC,CASSPTGGEQYF
TRBD1,-,TRBJ2-1,TRBV5-4,TGTGCCAGCAGCTTCCCCGGGACAGGGATCAATGAGCAGTTCTTC,CASSFPGTGINEQFF
TRBD2,-,TRBJ2-3,TRBV5-6,TGTGCCAGCATTACTGGGCCCGGGAGGGACCGAGATACGCAGTATTTT,CASITGPGRDRDTQYF
TRBD1,-,TRBJ1-2,TRBV18,TGTGCCAGCTCACCACAGCCTACAGGGGTCGACTATGGCTACACCTTC,CASSPQPTGVDYGYTF
TRBD1,-,TRBJ2-7,TRBV28,TGTGCCAGCAGTTTACCGGGACAGCACTCCTACGAGCAGTACTTC,CASSLPGQHSYEQYF
-,-,TRBJ1-3,TRBV19,TGTGCCAGTAGTTTTTCGGAGGGGAGAAACACCATATATTTT,CASSFSEGRNTIYF
-,few,TRBJ1-4,TRBV7-9,TGTGCCAGCAGCCACAGTATCCCTGAAAAACTGTTTTTT,CASSHSIPEKLFF
TRBD1,once,TRBJ2-1,TRBV19,TGTGCCAGTAGTATTACGGGGACAGGGTCCAATGAGCAGTTCTTC,CASSITGTGSNEQFF
-,once,TRBJ2-7,TRBV7-8,TGTGCCAGCAGCTTAGCCACCGCAGGGTCCTACGAGCAGTACTTC,CASSLATAGSYEQYF
-,-,TRBJ1-2,TRBV7-9,TGTGCCAGCAGCTTAGAGATAGGGAGCTATGGCTACACCTTC,CASSLEIGSYGYTF
-,-,TRBJ1-6,TRBV5-6,TGTGCCAGCAGCCCACGCAGGGGCAACAATTCACCCCTCCACTTT,CASSPRRGNNSPLHF
-,-,TRBJ2-7,TRBV18,TGTGCCAGCTCACCTGATATCCAAGGGGGCGAGCAGTACTTC,CASSPDIQGGEQYF
-,-,TRBJ2-3,TRBV9,TGTGCCAGCAGCGTAGACACTAGCCGGGGAGGCGCAGATACGCAGTATTTT,CASSVDTSRGGADTQYF
-,-,TRBJ1-1,TRBV3-1/TRBV3-2,TGTGCCAGCAGCCAAGACTCGGTTATCGAGATGAACACTGAAGCTTTCTTT,CASSQDSVIEMNTEAFF
-,-,TRBJ1-2,TRBV7-2,TGTGCCAGCAGCTTAGACAGGGCATTCTATGGCTACACCTTC,CASSLDRAFYGYTF
-,-,TRBJ2-2,TRBV5-4,TGTGCCAGCAGCTTCGCCTTTGGGGCCTCCAACACCGGGGAGCTGTTTTTT,CASSFAFGASNTGELFF
-,-,TRBJ1-1,TRBV4-2,TGTGCCAGCAGCCGCGCTCTGATGGCGGAGAACACTGAAGCTTTCTTT,CASSRALMAENTEAFF
TRBD1,-,TRBJ2-1,TRBV27,TGTGCCAGCAGCCCTGACAGGGTGGAAAATGAGCAGTTCTTC,CASSPDRVENEQFF
-,-,TRBJ1-2,TRBV5-1,TGCGCCAGCAGCCCCATGGAGAGGTCAAGGAGTTACACCTTC,CASSPMERSRSYTF
-,-,TRBJ1-5,TRBV7-2,TGTGCCAGCAGCTTATGGGGGCGAGGGTCGGGCAATCAGCCCCAGCATTTT,CASSLWGRGSGNQPQHF
TRBD2,-,TRBJ2-5,TRBV5-1,TGCGCCAGCAGCTTGGGGCAGCGGGAGGGCCAAGAGACCCAGTACTTC,CASSLGQREGQETQYF